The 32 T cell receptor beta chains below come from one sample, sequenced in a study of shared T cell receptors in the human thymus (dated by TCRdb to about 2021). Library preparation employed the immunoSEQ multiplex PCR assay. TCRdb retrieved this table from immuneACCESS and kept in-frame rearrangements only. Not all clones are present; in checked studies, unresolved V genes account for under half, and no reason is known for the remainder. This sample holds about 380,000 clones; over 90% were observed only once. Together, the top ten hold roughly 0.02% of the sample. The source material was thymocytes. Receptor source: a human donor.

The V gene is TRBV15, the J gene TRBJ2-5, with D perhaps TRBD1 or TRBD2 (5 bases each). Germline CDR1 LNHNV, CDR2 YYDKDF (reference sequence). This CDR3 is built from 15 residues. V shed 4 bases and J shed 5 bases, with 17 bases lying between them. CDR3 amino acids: CATSTYLGERETQYF. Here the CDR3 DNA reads TGTGCCACCAGCACCTACTTGGGGGAGAGGGAGACCCAGTACTTC.

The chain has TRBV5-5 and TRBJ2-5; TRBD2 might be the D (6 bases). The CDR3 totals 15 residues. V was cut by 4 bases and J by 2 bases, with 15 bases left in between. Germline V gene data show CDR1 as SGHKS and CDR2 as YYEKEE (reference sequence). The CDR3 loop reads CASSGTGTPQETQYF. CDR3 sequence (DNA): TGTGCCAGCAGCGGGACCGGGACTCCTCAAGAGACCCAGTACTTC.

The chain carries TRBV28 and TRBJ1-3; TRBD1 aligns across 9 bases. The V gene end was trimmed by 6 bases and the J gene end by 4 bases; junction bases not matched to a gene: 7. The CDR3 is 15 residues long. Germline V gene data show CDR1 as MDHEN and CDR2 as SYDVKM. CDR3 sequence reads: CASRTDRGEGNTIYF. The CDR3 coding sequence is TGTGCCAGCAGAACGGACAGGGGAGAAGGAAACACCATATATTTT.

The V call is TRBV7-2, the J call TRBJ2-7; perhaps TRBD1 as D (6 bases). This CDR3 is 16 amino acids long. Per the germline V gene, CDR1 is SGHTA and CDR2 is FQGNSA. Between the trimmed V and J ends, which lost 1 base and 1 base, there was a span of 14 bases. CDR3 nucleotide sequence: TGTGCCAGCAGCTTAGGGGCCACAGGGCGGTCCTACGAGCAGTACTTC. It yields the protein CASSLGATGRSYEQYF.

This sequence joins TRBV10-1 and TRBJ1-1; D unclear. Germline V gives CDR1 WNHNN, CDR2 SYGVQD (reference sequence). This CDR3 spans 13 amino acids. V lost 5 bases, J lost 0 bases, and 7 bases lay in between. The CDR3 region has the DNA TGCGCCAGCAGTCATTATCTGAACACTGAAGCTTTCTTT. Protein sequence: CASSHYLNTEAFF.

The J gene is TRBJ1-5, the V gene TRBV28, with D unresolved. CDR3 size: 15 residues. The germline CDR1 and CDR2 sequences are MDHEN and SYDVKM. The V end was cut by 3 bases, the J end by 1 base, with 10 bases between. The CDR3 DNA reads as TGTGCCAGCAGTTTTGAGGAGGCGAGCAATCAGCCCCAGCATTTT. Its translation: CASSFEEASNQPQHF.

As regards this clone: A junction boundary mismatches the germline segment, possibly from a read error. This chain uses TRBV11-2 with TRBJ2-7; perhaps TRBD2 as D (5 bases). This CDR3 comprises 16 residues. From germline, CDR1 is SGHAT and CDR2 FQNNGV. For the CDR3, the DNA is TGTGCCAGCAGCTCCCCGCGGCCAGGTCGTGGCCGGAGGTCGGACTTC. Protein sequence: CASSSPRPGRGRRSDF.

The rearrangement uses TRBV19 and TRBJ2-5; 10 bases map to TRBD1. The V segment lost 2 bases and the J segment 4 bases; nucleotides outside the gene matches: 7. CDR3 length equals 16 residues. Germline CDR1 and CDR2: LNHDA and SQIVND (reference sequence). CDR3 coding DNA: TGTGCCAGTAGTATACACCGACAGGGGGCTGGAGAGACCCAGTACTTC. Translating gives CASSIHRQGAGETQYF.

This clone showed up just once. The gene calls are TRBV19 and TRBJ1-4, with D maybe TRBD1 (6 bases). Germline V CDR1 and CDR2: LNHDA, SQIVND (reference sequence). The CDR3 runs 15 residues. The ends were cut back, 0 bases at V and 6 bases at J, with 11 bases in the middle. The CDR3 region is CASSIEGGRDEKLFF. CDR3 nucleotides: TGTGCCAGTAGTATAGAAGGGGGGCGCGATGAAAAACTGTTTTTT.

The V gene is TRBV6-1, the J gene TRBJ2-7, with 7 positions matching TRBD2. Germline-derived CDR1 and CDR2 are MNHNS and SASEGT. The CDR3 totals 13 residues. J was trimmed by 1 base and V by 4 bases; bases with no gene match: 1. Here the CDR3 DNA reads TGTGCCAGCAGTGGGCGGGAGTCCTACGAGCAGTACTTC. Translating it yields CASSGRESYEQYF.

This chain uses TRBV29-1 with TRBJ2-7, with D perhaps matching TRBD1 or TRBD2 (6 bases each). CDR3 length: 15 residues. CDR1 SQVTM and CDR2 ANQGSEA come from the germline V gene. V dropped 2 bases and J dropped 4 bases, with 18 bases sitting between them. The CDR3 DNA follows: TGCAGCGTTGAAACAAGGGGGGAGTTAGCTTACGAGCAGTACTTC. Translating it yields CSVETRGELAYEQYF.

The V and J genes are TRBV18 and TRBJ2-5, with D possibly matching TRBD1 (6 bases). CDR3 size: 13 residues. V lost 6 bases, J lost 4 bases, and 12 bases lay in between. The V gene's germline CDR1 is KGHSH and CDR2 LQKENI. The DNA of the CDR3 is TGTGCCAGCTCCACCAGGGGTGGAGAGACCCAGTACTTC. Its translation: CASSTRGGETQYF. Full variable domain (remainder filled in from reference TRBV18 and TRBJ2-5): NAGVMQNPRHLVRRRGQEARLRCSPMKGHSHVYWYRQLPEEGLKFMVYLQKENIIDESGMPKERFSAEFPKEGPSILRIQQVVRGDSAAYFCASSTRGGETQYFGPGTRLLVL.

CDR3 DNA sequence: TGCGCCAGCAGCTTGGGAATGGCCCTATTCTCCTACGAGCAGTACTTC. Its translation is CASSLGMALFSYEQYF. The genes are TRBV5-1 and TRBJ2-7; no reliable D call. V was pared by 0 bases and J by 0 bases, with 13 bases between. The length of the CDR3 is 16 residues. Germline assignment: CDR1 SGHRS and CDR2 YFSETQ.

CDR3 coding DNA: TGTGCCAGCAGTGAACTAGCGGGAGGTTCCTACAATGAGCAGTTCTTC. It yields the protein CASSELAGGSYNEQFF. The rearrangement joins TRBV6-4 to TRBJ2-1; 12 bases line up with TRBD2. CDR3 size: 16 residues. The germline V gene has CDR1 MRHNA and CDR2 SNTAGT. V dropped 3 bases and J dropped 1; count of bases not matched to a gene: 1.

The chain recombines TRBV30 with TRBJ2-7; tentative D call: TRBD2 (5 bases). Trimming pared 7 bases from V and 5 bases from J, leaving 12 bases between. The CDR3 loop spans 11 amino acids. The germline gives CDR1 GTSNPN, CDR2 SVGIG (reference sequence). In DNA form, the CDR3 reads TGTGCCTCGAGGGCAAGGGACGAGCAGTACTTC. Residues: CASRARDEQYF.

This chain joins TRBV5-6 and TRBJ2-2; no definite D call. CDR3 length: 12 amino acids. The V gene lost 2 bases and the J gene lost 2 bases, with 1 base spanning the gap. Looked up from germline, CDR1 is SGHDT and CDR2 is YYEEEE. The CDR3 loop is CASSFNTGELFF. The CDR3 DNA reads TGTGCCAGCAGCTTCAACACCGGGGAGCTGTTTTTT.

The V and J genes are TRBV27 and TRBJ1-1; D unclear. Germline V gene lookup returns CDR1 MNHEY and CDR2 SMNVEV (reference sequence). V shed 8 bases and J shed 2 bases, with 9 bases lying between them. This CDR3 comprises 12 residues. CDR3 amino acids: CASLGPNTEAFF. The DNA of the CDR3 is TGTGCCAGCCTTGGACCTAACACTGAAGCTTTCTTT.

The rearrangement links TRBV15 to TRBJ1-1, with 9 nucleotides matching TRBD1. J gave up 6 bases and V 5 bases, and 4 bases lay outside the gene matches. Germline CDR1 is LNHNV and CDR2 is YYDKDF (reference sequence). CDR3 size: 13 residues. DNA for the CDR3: TGTGCCACCAGCGGACACAGGGGGCCTGAAGCTTTCTTT. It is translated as CATSGHRGPEAFF.

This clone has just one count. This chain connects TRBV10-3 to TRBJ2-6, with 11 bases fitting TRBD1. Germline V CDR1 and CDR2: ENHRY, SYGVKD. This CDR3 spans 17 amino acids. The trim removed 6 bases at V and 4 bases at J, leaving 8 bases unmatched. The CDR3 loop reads CAIRFRDRGKGANVLTF. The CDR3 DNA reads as TGTGCCATCAGGTTCCGGGACAGGGGGAAAGGGGCCAACGTCCTGACTTTC.

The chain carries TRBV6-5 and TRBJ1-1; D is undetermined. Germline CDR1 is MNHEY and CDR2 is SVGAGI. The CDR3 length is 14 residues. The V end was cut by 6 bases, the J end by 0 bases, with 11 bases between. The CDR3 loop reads CASRSRTVNTEAFF. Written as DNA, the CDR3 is TGTGCCAGCAGGAGTCGGACGGTGAACACTGAAGCTTTCTTT.

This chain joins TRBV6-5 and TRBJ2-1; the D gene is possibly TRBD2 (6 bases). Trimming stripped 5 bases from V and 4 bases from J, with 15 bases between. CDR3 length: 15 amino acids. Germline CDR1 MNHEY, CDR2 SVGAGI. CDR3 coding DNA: TGTGCCAGCAGTAACCGGGAGACCCCATACAATGAGCAGTTCTTC. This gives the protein CASSNRETPYNEQFF.

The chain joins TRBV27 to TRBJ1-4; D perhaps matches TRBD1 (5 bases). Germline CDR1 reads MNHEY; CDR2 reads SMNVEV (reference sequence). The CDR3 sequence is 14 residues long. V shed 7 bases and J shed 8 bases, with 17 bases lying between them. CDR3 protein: CASTTGGVGEKLFF. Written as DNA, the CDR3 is TGTGCCAGCACCACTGGGGGGGTCGGCGAAAAACTGTTTTTT.

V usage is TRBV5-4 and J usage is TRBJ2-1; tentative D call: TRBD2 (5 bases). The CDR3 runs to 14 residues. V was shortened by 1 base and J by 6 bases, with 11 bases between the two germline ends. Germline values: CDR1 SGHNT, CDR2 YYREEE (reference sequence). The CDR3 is CASSLTLAPNEQFF. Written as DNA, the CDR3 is TGTGCCAGCAGCTTGACCCTAGCTCCCAATGAGCAGTTCTTC.

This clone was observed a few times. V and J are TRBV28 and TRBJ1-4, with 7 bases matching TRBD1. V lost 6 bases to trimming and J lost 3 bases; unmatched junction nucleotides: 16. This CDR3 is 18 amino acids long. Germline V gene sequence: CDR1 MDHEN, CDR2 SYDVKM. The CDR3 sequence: CASRFTPGQWTANEKLFF. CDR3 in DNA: TGTGCCAGCAGATTTACACCGGGACAGTGGACAGCTAATGAAAAACTGTTTTTT.

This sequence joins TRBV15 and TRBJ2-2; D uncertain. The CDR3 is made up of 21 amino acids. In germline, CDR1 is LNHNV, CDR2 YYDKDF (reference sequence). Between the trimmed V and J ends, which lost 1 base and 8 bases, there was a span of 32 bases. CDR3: CATSRVPVFPLPISDNGELFF. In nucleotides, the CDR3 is TGTGCCACCAGCAGAGTGCCAGTATTCCCTCTTCCTATCTCCGATAATGGGGAGCTGTTTTTT.

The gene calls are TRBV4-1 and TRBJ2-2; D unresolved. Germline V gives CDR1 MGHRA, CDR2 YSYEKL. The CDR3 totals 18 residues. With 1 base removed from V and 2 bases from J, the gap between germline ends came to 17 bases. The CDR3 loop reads CASSQVKAPYFNTGELFF. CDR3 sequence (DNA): TGCGCCAGCAGCCAAGTTAAAGCTCCTTATTTTAACACCGGGGAGCTGTTTTTT.

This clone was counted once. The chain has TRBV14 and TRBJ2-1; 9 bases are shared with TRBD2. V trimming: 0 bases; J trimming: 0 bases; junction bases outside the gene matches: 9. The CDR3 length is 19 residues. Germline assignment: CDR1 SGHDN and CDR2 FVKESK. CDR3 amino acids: CASSQDWPSGASSYNEQFF. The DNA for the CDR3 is TGTGCCAGCAGCCAAGATTGGCCTAGCGGGGCGAGCTCCTACAATGAGCAGTTCTTC.

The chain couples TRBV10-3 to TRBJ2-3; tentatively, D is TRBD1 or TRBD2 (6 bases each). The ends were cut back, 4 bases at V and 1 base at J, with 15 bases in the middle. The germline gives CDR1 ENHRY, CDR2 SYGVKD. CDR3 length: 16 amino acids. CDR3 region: CAISVGQAGGTDTQYF. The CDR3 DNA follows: TGTGCCATCAGTGTGGGACAAGCGGGCGGCACAGATACGCAGTATTTT.

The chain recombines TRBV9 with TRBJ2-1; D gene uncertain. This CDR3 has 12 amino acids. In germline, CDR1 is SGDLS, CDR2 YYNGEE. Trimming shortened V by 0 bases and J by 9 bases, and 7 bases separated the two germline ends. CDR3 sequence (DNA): TGTGCCAGCAGCGTAGTCGTTACTGAGCAGTTCTTC. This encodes CASSVVVTEQFF. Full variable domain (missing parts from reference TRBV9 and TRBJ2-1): DSGVTQTPKHLITATGQRVTLRCSPRSGDLSVYWYQQSLDQGLQFLIQYYNGEERAKGNILERFSAQQFPDLHSELNLSSLELGDSALYFCASSVVVTEQFFGPGTRLTVL.

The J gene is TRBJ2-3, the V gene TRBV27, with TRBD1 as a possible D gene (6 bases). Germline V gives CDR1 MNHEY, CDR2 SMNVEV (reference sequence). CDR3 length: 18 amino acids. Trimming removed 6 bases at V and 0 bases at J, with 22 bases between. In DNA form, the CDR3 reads TGTGCCAGCAGAGGGGGAGTAGCGCGATCGACTAGCACAGATACGCAGTATTTT. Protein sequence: CASRGGVARSTSTDTQYF.

This CDR3 is CASSQKAQAEKLFF. The DNA for the CDR3 is TGTGCCAGCAGCCAAAAGGCTCAGGCCGAAAAACTGTTTTTT. The chain is built from TRBV7-9 and TRBJ1-4; D is uncertain. This CDR3 has 14 amino acids. Germline values: CDR1 SEHNR, CDR2 FQNEAQ (reference sequence). V was pared by 5 bases and J by 8 bases, with 15 bases between.

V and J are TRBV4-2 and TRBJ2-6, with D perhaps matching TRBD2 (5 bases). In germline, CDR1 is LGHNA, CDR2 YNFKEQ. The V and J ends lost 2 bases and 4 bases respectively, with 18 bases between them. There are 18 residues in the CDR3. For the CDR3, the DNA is TGTGCCAGCAGCCAACTCAGTTCGGGCAGGAGGGGGGCCAACGTCCTGACTTTC. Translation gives CASSQLSSGRRGANVLTF.